A selection of T cell receptor beta chains follows, all from one sample in a study of T cells in Graves' hyperthyroidism and ophthalmopathy. Each CDR3 protein gets one entry after TCRdb re-called the multiplex PCR reads with MiXCR. In the table there are roughly 400,000 distinct CDR3 sequences, over 13% of which are singletons. Sequencing used blood. Source of these receptors: a man in his fifties with Graves' ophthalmopathy. Both conserved end residues are part of each CDR3. A D gene is named only where the DNA matches it firmly. Rows may omit the clone size; those that give it use once, few, many or a size class.

TRBJ2-5,TRBD1,many,TRBV29-1,CSVEPLDRERETQYF,TGCAGCGTTGAACCCCTGGACAGGGAAAGAGAGACCCAGTACTTC
TRBJ2-7,TRBD2,few,TRBV20-1,CSARGRERYF,TGCAGTGCTAGAGGGCGGGAGCGGTACTTC
TRBJ2-3,TRBD2,few,TRBV15,CATGGDSTDTQYF,TGTGCCACCGGGGGGGACAGCACAGATACGCAGTATTTT
TRBJ1-2,TRBD1,few,TRBV12-3/TRBV12-4,CASSLRQGAGGYTF,TGTGCCAGCAGTTTAAGGCAGGGGGCAGGCGGCTACACCTTC
TRBJ2-5,TRBD2,many,TRBV11-3,CASRFRLAGEETQYF,TGTGCCAGCAGGTTCAGACTAGCGGGAGAAGAGACCCAGTACTTC
TRBJ2-5,-,many,TRBV20-1,CSARESEGYQETQYF,TGCAGTGCTAGAGAGTCTGAGGGATACCAAGAGACCCAGTACTTC
TRBJ2-7,-,many,TRBV5-1,CASSEGTGGYEQYF,TGCGCCAGCAGCGAGGGGACGGGCGGGTACGAGCAGTACTTC
TRBJ2-7,TRBD2,many,TRBV15,CATSGRLASYEQYF,TGTGCCACCAGCGGTCGACTAGCATCCTACGAGCAGTACTTC
TRBJ1-6,TRBD1,few,TRBV12-5,CASASGQDYNSPLHF,TGTGCTAGTGCCTCGGGACAGGACTATAATTCACCCCTCCACTTT
TRBJ2-7,-,few,TRBV7-8,CASSTSGTETYEQYF,TGTGCCAGCAGCACCTCCGGGACTGAAACCTACGAGCAGTACTTC
TRBJ1-4,TRBD1,-,TRBV3-1,CASSPRDRKNEKLFF,TGTGCCAGCAGCCCACGGGACAGGAAAAATGAAAAACTGTTTTTT
TRBJ1-2,-,-,TRBV20-1,CRGAGTNYGYTF,TGCAGGGGGGCGGGGACCAACTATGGCTACACCTTC
TRBJ1-5,TRBD1,many,TRBV30,CAWSDGTASNQPQHF,TGTGCCTGGAGTGACGGGACAGCTAGCAATCAGCCCCAGCATTTT
TRBJ2-7,-,many,TRBV28,CASSNMGAYEQYF,TGTGCCAGCAGTAACATGGGAGCCTACGAGCAGTACTTC
TRBJ2-4,TRBD2,many,TRBV12-3/TRBV12-4,CASSLRLGLAVKNIQYF,TGTGCCAGCAGTTTAAGGTTGGGACTAGCGGTTAAAAACATTCAGTACTTC
TRBJ2-1,TRBD2,-,TRBV4-1,CASMGGSPYNEQFF,TGCGCCAGCATGGGCGGGAGTCCCTACAATGAGCAGTTCTTC
TRBJ1-4,-,-,TRBV20-1,CSARDPGEKLFF,TGCAGTGCTAGAGATCCTGGGGAAAAACTGTTTTTT
TRBJ2-4,-,many,TRBV5-8,CASSLSGRNIQYF,TGTGCCAGCAGCTTGAGCGGTAGGAACATTCAGTACTTC
TRBJ1-5,-,many,TRBV18,CASSPQTANQPQHF,TGTGCCAGCTCACCACAGACAGCAAATCAGCCCCAGCATTTT
TRBJ1-5,-,many,TRBV2,CASRLDGERPQHF,TGTGCCAGCAGATTGGACGGTGAACGGCCCCAGCATTTT
TRBJ1-1,-,many,TRBV7-3,CASSPEGRNTEAFF,TGTGCCAGCAGCCCCGAGGGGAGGAACACTGAAGCTTTCTTT
TRBJ2-5,-,few,TRBV10-2,CASSEFRETQYF,TGCGCCAGCAGTGAGTTCAGGGAGACCCAGTACTTC
TRBJ1-1,-,many,TRBV30,CAWRLDRNTEAFF,TGTGCCTGGAGACTTGACAGGAACACTGAAGCTTTCTTT
TRBJ2-2,TRBD2,-,TRBV4-1,CASSQDPLAGVSNTGELFF,TGCGCCAGCAGCCAAGATCCCCTAGCGGGAGTATCCAACACCGGGGAGCTGTTTTTT
TRBJ1-5,-,-,TRBV19,CASSVAGEQPQHF,TGTGCCAGTAGTGTCGCAGGGGAACAGCCCCAGCATTTT
TRBJ2-3,TRBD2,-,TRBV20-1,CSATEVAGVKDTQYF,TGCAGTGCTACGGAGGTAGCGGGAGTTAAAGATACGCAGTATTTT
TRBJ2-7,-,many,TRBV3-1,CASSQYLSSYEQYF,TGTGCCAGCAGCCAATACCTGAGCTCCTACGAGCAGTACTTC
TRBJ1-1,-,many,TRBV30,CAWSPAGHTEAFF,TGTGCCTGGAGTCCGGCAGGGCACACTGAAGCTTTCTTT
TRBJ1-5,TRBD1,many,TRBV27,CASRRDRGLDQPQHF,TGTGCCAGCAGGAGGGACAGGGGGCTCGATCAGCCCCAGCATTTT
TRBJ1-1,-,few,TRBV9,CASSVDGGQVEAFF,TGTGCCAGCAGCGTAGACGGGGGGCAGGTTGAAGCTTTCTTT
TRBJ1-5,-,many,TRBV2,CASSEGQGNQPQHF,TGTGCCAGCAGTGAGGGTCAGGGCAATCAGCCCCAGCATTTT
TRBJ2-3,TRBD1,-,TRBV29-1,CSVHPRGTTDTQYF,TGCAGCGTTCATCCCAGGGGGACCACAGATACGCAGTATTTT
TRBJ1-4,TRBD1,-,TRBV28,CASLETGERRQLFF,TGTGCCAGCCTTGAGACAGGGGAACGACGGCAACTGTTTTTT
TRBJ2-1,-,few,TRBV27,CASSIGKVRHNEQFF,TGTGCCAGCAGCATAGGCAAAGTGAGACACAATGAGCAGTTCTTC
TRBJ2-4,-,-,TRBV30,CAWTGPSIAKNIQYF,TGTGCCTGGACTGGACCGAGTATAGCCAAAAACATTCAGTACTTC
TRBJ2-7,-,-,TRBV7-8,CASTSPDYVQYF,TGTGCCAGCACCTCTCCCGATTACGTGCAGTACTTC
TRBJ2-7,-,many,TRBV5-1,CASSPEGARPYEQYF,TGCGCCAGCAGCCCGGAGGGGGCCCGACCCTACGAGCAGTACTTC
TRBJ2-7,TRBD2,many,TRBV11-2,CASSFPGLAGVGLGEQYF,TGTGCCAGCAGCTTTCCGGGACTAGCGGGAGTGGGTTTAGGGGAGCAGTACTTC
TRBJ2-1,-,many,TRBV3-1,CASSQDGSTYNEQFF,TGTGCCAGCAGCCAAGATGGGTCTACATACAATGAGCAGTTCTTC
TRBJ2-2,-,few,TRBV6-1,CASSRTGFIGGELFF,TGTGCCAGCAGTAGAACAGGGTTTATTGGCGGGGAGCTGTTTTTT
TRBJ1-1,-,many,TRBV11-3,CASSLNPAGSNTEAFF,TGTGCCAGCAGCTTGAACCCGGCAGGGTCGAACACTGAAGCTTTCTTT
TRBJ1-2,-,many,TRBV5-1,CASSTPTRGNYGYTF,TGCGCCAGCAGCACCCCCACGAGGGGGAACTATGGCTACACCTTC
TRBJ1-5,-,-,TRBV25-1,CASSETGQAGGNQPQHF,TGTGCCAGCAGTGAAACTGGGCAGGCTGGGGGCAATCAGCCCCAGCATTTT
TRBJ2-5,-,few,TRBV13,CASSLVSRGKETQYF,TGTGCCAGCAGCTTAGTTTCTCGCGGGAAAGAGACCCAGTACTTC
TRBJ1-5,TRBD1,-,TRBV5-6,CASSYGTGGYSNQPQHF,TGTGCCAGCAGCTACGGGACAGGGGGTTATAGCAATCAGCCCCAGCATTTT
TRBJ2-2,-,many,TRBV2,CASRRPGTGELFF,TGTGCCAGCCGCAGGCCGGGCACCGGGGAGCTGTTTTTT
TRBJ1-4,-,few,TRBV5-1,CASSLERGINEKLFF,TGCGCCAGCAGCTTAGAACGGGGGATTAATGAAAAACTGTTTTTT
TRBJ2-1,-,many,TRBV2,CASTIRRRHEQFF,TGTGCCAGCACTATACGTAGGAGGCATGAGCAGTTCTTC
TRBJ2-5,-,many,TRBV10-3,CAISGREETQYF,TGTGCCATCAGTGGCAGAGAAGAGACCCAGTACTTC
TRBJ2-1,TRBD2,-,TRBV15,CATSNTGTSGSFEQFF,TGTGCCACCAGCAACACCGGGACTAGCGGGAGTTTTGAGCAGTTCTTC
TRBJ1-1,TRBD1,many,TRBV11-1,CASSFRQGTNTEAFF,TGTGCCAGCAGTTTTCGACAGGGGACGAACACTGAAGCTTTCTTT
TRBJ2-3,-,few,TRBV5-1,CASSLGGHTSDTQYF,TGCGCCAGCAGCTTGGGAGGGCATACTTCAGATACGCAGTATTTT
TRBJ1-3,TRBD1,few,TRBV29-1,CSGRQGRNTIYF,TGCAGCGGTCGACAGGGGAGAAACACCATATATTTT
TRBJ2-1,TRBD2,many,TRBV24-1,CATSDPLEREGYEQFF,TGTGCCACCAGTGACCCACTCGAGCGGGAGGGTTATGAGCAGTTCTTC
TRBJ2-7,-,-,TRBV28,CASSQTKTSRYEQYF,TGTGCCAGCAGTCAAACGAAAACGTCGCGCTACGAGCAGTACTTC
TRBJ1-6,-,many,TRBV20-1,CSARTVNSPLHF,TGCAGTGCCAGGACAGTAAATTCACCCCTCCACTTT
TRBJ2-1,-,many,TRBV6-2/TRBV6-3,CASSPGLAFLDEQFF,TGTGCCAGCAGCCCGGGACTGGCCTTTTTGGATGAGCAGTTCTTC
TRBJ2-5,-,many,TRBV3-1,CASRQDRETQYF,TGTGCCAGCAGACAAGATAGGGAGACCCAGTACTTC
TRBJ2-5,-,few,TRBV19,CASSIDGFGETQYF,TGTGCCAGTAGTATAGACGGGTTTGGAGAGACCCAGTACTTC
TRBJ2-1,-,many,TRBV29-1,CSGLASNEQFF,TGCAGCGGGCTAGCTTCCAATGAGCAGTTCTTC